This is a list of T cell receptor beta chains from one sample in a study of OX40 agonist ivuxolimab in advanced cancers. Clones were read by immunoSEQ multiplex PCR, and TCRdb kept only the in-frame ones, dropping some. The table lists approximately 80,000 clones, about 90% of them singletons. Sequencing was performed on CD4+ or CD8+ T cells sorted from blood, taken in a trial of the OX40 agonist ivuxolimab. These receptors were collected from an adult with an advanced solid tumor such as melanoma, head and neck, liver or kidney cancer. CDR3s include the opening cysteine and the closing phenylalanine or tryptophan. Fields, in order: clone size, D gene, J gene, V gene, CDR3 protein, CDR3 DNA. D genes are given only for firm matches. Only some rows state a clone size, as once, few, many or a class for expanded clones.

>.|.|TRBJ1-2|TRBV4-1
CASSQGRGYTF
TGCGCCAGCAGCCAAGGTCGGGGCTACACCTTC
>.|.|TRBJ1-1|TRBV7-6
CASSQSGTEAFF
TGTGCCAGCAGCCAGTCAGGTACTGAAGCTTTCTTT
>.|.|TRBJ1-6|TRBV18
CASSPGFDNSPLHF
TGTGCCAGCTCACCGGGCTTCGATAATTCACCCCTCCACTTT
>.|TRBD1|TRBJ2-6|TRBV5-1
CASSSGTVFEGANVLTF
TGCGCCAGCAGCTCCGGGACAGTCTTTGAGGGGGCCAACGTCCTGACTTTC
>.|TRBD1|TRBJ2-5|TRBV6-1
CASGGQGRETQYF
TGTGCCAGCGGCGGACAGGGGAGAGAGACCCAGTACTTC
>.|.|TRBJ1-1|TRBV18
CASSPERPPNTEAFF
TGTGCCAGCTCACCCGAGCGGCCCCCGAACACTGAAGCTTTCTTT
>few|TRBD1|TRBJ2-2|TRBV5-1
CASSLTSGTGRAGELFF
TGCGCCAGCAGTCTAACATCAGGGACAGGGCGGGCCGGGGAGCTGTTTTTT
>.|TRBD1|TRBJ1-5|TRBV7-2
CASSQGQAQSNQPQHF
TGTGCCAGCAGCCAGGGACAGGCCCAGAGCAATCAGCCCCAGCATTTT
>.|TRBD1|TRBJ1-3|TRBV5-1
CASSLQGASGNTIYF
TGCGCCAGCAGCTTGCAGGGGGCGAGTGGAAACACCATATATTTT
>.|.|TRBJ1-1|TRBV5-6
CASSLRNPEAFF
TGTGCCAGCAGCTTGCGGAATCCCGAAGCTTTCTTT
>.|.|TRBJ1-6|TRBV2
CASKWRNNSPLHF
TGTGCCAGCAAATGGAGAAATAATTCACCCCTCCACTTT
>.|.|TRBJ1-4|TRBV5-1
CASSGATGMGEKLFF
TGCGCCAGCAGCGGGGCAACAGGAATGGGAGAAAAACTGTTTTTT
>.|.|TRBJ2-7|TRBV4-1
CASSQLRDGLSYEQYF
TGCGCCAGCAGCCAATTACGGGACGGATTATCCTACGAGCAGTACTTC
>.|.|TRBJ1-5|TRBV28
CASSLGPPGGQPQHF
TGTGCCAGCAGTTTAGGGCCCCCGGGGGGCCAGCCCCAGCATTTT
>few|.|TRBJ1-6|TRBV15
CATAQDSALSPLHF
TGTGCCACCGCCCAGGACAGCGCCCTTTCACCCCTCCACTTT
>.|TRBD1|TRBJ1-2|TRBV27
CASSSTGGHYGYTF
TGTGCCAGCAGTTCTACAGGGGGACATTATGGCTACACCTTC
>.|.|TRBJ1-2|TRBV6-5
CASSYRGRQIYGYTF
TGTGCCAGCAGTTACCGCGGAAGACAGATCTATGGCTACACCTTC
>.|.|TRBJ1-6|TRBV5-5
CASSLVSGVNSPLHF
TGTGCCAGCAGCTTGGTTTCGGGTGTGAATTCACCCCTCCACTTT
>few|.|TRBJ2-3|TRBV29-1
CSVEESADTQYF
TGCAGCGTTGAAGAATCGGCAGATACGCAGTATTTT
>.|.|TRBJ2-4|TRBV7-9
CASSSTGTSRIQYF
TGTGCCAGCAGCTCTACCGGGACCTCCCGCATTCAGTACTTC
>.|TRBD1|TRBJ2-2|TRBV5-1
CASSLQGSGELFF
TGCGCCAGCAGCTTACAGGGGTCCGGGGAGCTGTTTTTT
>few|.|TRBJ1-1|TRBV19
CASSMTANTEAFF
TGTGCCAGTAGTATGACAGCTAACACTGAAGCTTTCTTT
>.|TRBD2|TRBJ2-2|TRBV6-1
CAIASGGASAGELFF
TGTGCCATTGCTAGCGGGGGGGCCTCAGCCGGGGAGCTGTTTTTT
>.|.|TRBJ2-1|TRBV2
CASTQGSYNEQFF
TGTGCCAGCACCCAGGGATCCTACAATGAGCAGTTCTTC
>.|TRBD1|TRBJ2-1|TRBV28
CASSRSTGTGLGNEQFF
TGTGCCAGCAGCCGCTCCACCGGGACAGGGCTAGGCAATGAGCAGTTCTTC
>.|TRBD1|TRBJ1-2|TRBV4-1
CASSQAQDRAYGYTF
TGCGCCAGCAGCCAGGCTCAAGACAGGGCCTATGGCTACACCTTC
>.|.|TRBJ1-6|TRBV29-1
CSVWAGTPNSPLHF
TGCAGCGTTTGGGCCGGGACCCCGAATTCACCCCTCCACTTT
>.|.|TRBJ1-3|TRBV11-1
CASSPQWGGNTIYF
TGTGCCAGCAGCCCGCAGTGGGGCGGAAACACCATATATTTT
>.|.|TRBJ2-1|TRBV5-4
CASSGNRVSYNEQFF
TGTGCCAGCAGCGGTAACAGGGTATCCTACAATGAGCAGTTCTTC
>once|.|TRBJ1-2|TRBV5-1
CASSLDGNYGYTF
TGCGCCAGCAGCTTGGATGGTAACTATGGCTACACCTTC
>.|.|TRBJ1-5|TRBV6-1
CASSEGEGQPQHF
TGTGCCAGCAGTGAAGGTGAGGGTCAGCCCCAGCATTTT
>.|.|TRBJ2-2|TRBV6-6
CASSTELGTGELFF
TGTGCCAGCAGTACCGAATTGGGGACCGGGGAGCTGTTTTTT
>once|.|TRBJ2-5|TRBV5-1
CASSLGTKETQYF
TGCGCCAGCAGCTTGGGGACGAAAGAGACCCAGTACTTC
>.|.|TRBJ1-1|TRBV7-9
CASSRERKEAFF
TGTGCCAGCAGCCGTGAGAGGAAGGAAGCTTTCTTT
>.|.|TRBJ1-2|TRBV6-5
CASSFRPDYSYGYTF
TGTGCCAGCAGTTTCCGCCCCGATTATTCCTATGGCTACACCTTC